A selection of T cell receptor beta chains follows, all from one sample in a study of cytomegalovirus exposure and HLA in healthy donors. Assay: immunoSEQ multiplex PCR; the TCRdb copy retains only in-frame clones and omits some. The sample contains some 110,000 clones, just over 70% of which appear only once. Material for sequencing was PBMCs. The receptors were sampled from a boy younger than 18 in good health and CMV-seronegative. Each CDR3 is given with its conserved first and last residue. D genes are given only for firm matches. Clone size is stated in some rows and not others, as once, few, many or a class when expanded.

size: -
J: TRBJ1-3
V: TRBV30
D: -
DNA: TGTGCCTGGAGCGCAGACATTGCCTCCTCTGGAAACACCATATATTTT
CDR3: CAWSADIASSGNTIYF

size: -
J: TRBJ2-3
V: TRBV7-2
D: TRBD2
DNA: TGTGCCAGCGAACGGACTAGTGATACGCAGTATTTT
CDR3: CASERTSDTQYF

size: once
J: TRBJ2-7
V: TRBV6-4
D: TRBD2
DNA: TGTGCCAGCAGTAGGGTAGCGGGAGGGTACGAGCAGTACTTC
CDR3: CASSRVAGGYEQYF

size: few
J: TRBJ1-1
V: TRBV7-9
D: -
DNA: TGTGCCAGCAGGCCCAATCGGGGAAACACTGAAGCTTTCTTT
CDR3: CASRPNRGNTEAFF

size: -
J: TRBJ2-3
V: TRBV9
D: -
DNA: TGTGCCAGCAGCGTAGTCCCGACAGATACGCAGTATTTT
CDR3: CASSVVPTDTQYF

size: -
J: TRBJ2-7
V: TRBV5-4
D: -
DNA: TGTGCCAGCACTTTCGATAGGGGTTACGGCTACGAGCAGTACTTC
CDR3: CASTFDRGYGYEQYF

size: -
J: TRBJ2-3
V: TRBV30
D: TRBD1
DNA: TGTGCCTGGAGTTCACAGGGGAGTACAGATACGCAGTATTTT
CDR3: CAWSSQGSTDTQYF

size: few
J: TRBJ1-5
V: TRBV19
D: -
DNA: TGTGCCAGTAGTATAGATCAGGGCGGCCGTTATAGCAATCAGCCCCAGCATTTT
CDR3: CASSIDQGGRYSNQPQHF

size: -
J: TRBJ1-1
V: TRBV28
D: TRBD1
DNA: TGTGCCAGCAGTTTACTCCCGGGAGGGGGCAGTGAAGCTTTCTTT
CDR3: CASSLLPGGGSEAFF

size: -
J: TRBJ2-2
V: TRBV11-3
D: -
DNA: TGTGCCAGCAGCTCCTTTAACACCGGGGAGCTGTTTTTT
CDR3: CASSSFNTGELFF

size: -
J: TRBJ1-1
V: TRBV11-3
D: -
DNA: TGTGCCAGCAGCTCTGGCAGAACGAACACTGAAGCTTTCTTT
CDR3: CASSSGRTNTEAFF

size: -
J: TRBJ1-2
V: TRBV18
D: -
DNA: TGTGCCAGCTCGCGGGACGGAGCTAACTATGGCTACACCTTC
CDR3: CASSRDGANYGYTF

size: few
J: TRBJ2-2
V: TRBV5-1
D: TRBD2
DNA: TGCGCCAGCAGGGGACTAGCGGGAGGCCCAGAGCTGTTTTTT
CDR3: CASRGLAGGPELFF

size: -
J: TRBJ2-4
V: TRBV5-4
D: -
DNA: TGTGCCAGCAGCTTGAGAGACAGACTCAAAAACATTCAGTACTTC
CDR3: CASSLRDRLKNIQYF

size: once
J: TRBJ1-5
V: TRBV7-9
D: -
DNA: TGTGCCAGCAGCTTATCCACTGGGCCCCAGCATTTT
CDR3: CASSLSTGPQHF

size: once
J: TRBJ1-1
V: TRBV6-4
D: -
DNA: TGTGCCAGCAGTGACGGGGCAGGTGAAGGTACTGAAGCTTTCTTT
CDR3: CASSDGAGEGTEAFF

size: -
J: TRBJ1-2
V: TRBV5-5
D: -
DNA: TGTGCCAGCAGCTTGGCCGGCTATGGCTACACCTTC
CDR3: CASSLAGYGYTF

size: -
J: TRBJ1-5
V: TRBV30
D: TRBD1
DNA: TGTGCCTGGAGCGGGGACAGGGAAGGTCCCCAGCATTTT
CDR3: CAWSGDREGPQHF

size: -
J: TRBJ2-1
V: TRBV7-8
D: TRBD1
DNA: TGTGCCAGCAGCCCGTTCGTGGGACAGGGACCCTATGAGCAGTTCTTC
CDR3: CASSPFVGQGPYEQFF

size: few
J: TRBJ2-1
V: TRBV4-1
D: TRBD1
DNA: TGCGCCAGCAGCCAAGGTAGGGGACAGGGGCCCAAAGGGCAGTTCTTC
CDR3: CASSQGRGQGPKGQFF

size: once
J: TRBJ1-2
V: TRBV6-5
D: -
DNA: TGTGCCAGCAGTACGAACCACGGGGTTAACTATGGCTACACCTTC
CDR3: CASSTNHGVNYGYTF

size: -
J: TRBJ2-2
V: TRBV2
D: -
DNA: TGTGCCAGCTTAGCGACCGGGGAGCTGTTTTTT
CDR3: CASLATGELFF

size: -
J: TRBJ1-4
V: TRBV7-2
D: -
DNA: TGTGCCAGCAGCTTATTAAATAATGAAAAACTGTTTTTT
CDR3: CASSLLNNEKLFF

size: -
J: TRBJ2-2
V: TRBV2
D: -
DNA: TGTGCCAGCAGTGGGCAGGGGAGGAACACCGGGGAGCTGTTTTTT
CDR3: CASSGQGRNTGELFF

size: -
J: TRBJ2-2
V: TRBV18
D: -
DNA: TGTGCCAGCTCCAAGTTAAGCTACACCGGGGAGCTGTTTTTT
CDR3: CASSKLSYTGELFF

size: -
J: TRBJ2-1
V: TRBV4-1
D: TRBD2
DNA: TGCGCCAGCAGCCAAGGATACGGACTAGCCTACAATGAGCAGTTCTTC
CDR3: CASSQGYGLAYNEQFF

size: few
J: TRBJ2-7
V: TRBV6-5
D: -
DNA: TGTGCCAGCAGTAGGGGGACACGGCCGACCTACGAGCAGTACTTC
CDR3: CASSRGTRPTYEQYF

size: -
J: TRBJ2-3
V: TRBV29-1
D: -
DNA: TGCAGCATTACCGGGACTCCTGTGCGGAAGGATACGCAGTATTTT
CDR3: CSITGTPVRKDTQYF

size: -
J: TRBJ1-4
V: TRBV30
D: -
DNA: TGCGCCTGGAGTGCAGGGGACACAAATGAAAAACTGTTTTTT
CDR3: CAWSAGDTNEKLFF

size: few
J: TRBJ1-5
V: TRBV19
D: -
DNA: TGTGCCAGTAGTCCGGGAGGACATCAGCCCCAGCATTTT
CDR3: CASSPGGHQPQHF

size: few
J: TRBJ2-7
V: TRBV2
D: -
DNA: TGTGCCAGCAGTGAAGCGCTATGGGCCGCCGACAACTACGAGCAGTACTTC
CDR3: CASSEALWAADNYEQYF

size: few
J: TRBJ2-3
V: TRBV7-3
D: -
DNA: TGTGCCAGCAGCCTCTTCTCCCCCACAGATACGCAGTATTTT
CDR3: CASSLFSPTDTQYF

size: -
J: TRBJ2-5
V: TRBV25-1
D: -
DNA: TGTGCCAGCAGTGATTCGGGGGTTGTGACCCAGTACTTC
CDR3: CASSDSGVVTQYF

size: -
J: TRBJ1-6
V: TRBV28
D: TRBD1
DNA: TGTGCCAGCAGAGGACAGGGTTCGGGCCTCCACTTT
CDR3: CASRGQGSGLHF

size: -
J: TRBJ1-4
V: TRBV5-8
D: TRBD1
DNA: TGTGCCAGCAGCCGAGGGACAGCGATTAATGAAAAACTGTTTTTT
CDR3: CASSRGTAINEKLFF

size: few
J: TRBJ1-2
V: TRBV5-1
D: TRBD1
DNA: TGCGCCAGCAGCGGACAGGGGGCCGGTGGCTACACCTTC
CDR3: CASSGQGAGGYTF

size: -
J: TRBJ2-3
V: TRBV25-1
D: TRBD2
DNA: TGTGCCAGCAGTGAAATAGCGGGAGAGGCAGATACGCAGTATTTT
CDR3: CASSEIAGEADTQYF

size: -
J: TRBJ1-1
V: TRBV30
D: -
DNA: TGTGCCTGGGGAGCCCAAGGAGGGACTGAAGCTTTCTTT
CDR3: CAWGAQGGTEAFF

size: -
J: TRBJ2-7
V: TRBV7-2
D: TRBD1
DNA: TGTGCCAGCAGCTCAAACAGGGGGCACTACGAGCAGTACTTC
CDR3: CASSSNRGHYEQYF

size: -
J: TRBJ2-7
V: TRBV5-1
D: -
DNA: TGCGCCAGCAGCTTGGAGGCGGGATACGAGCAGTACTTC
CDR3: CASSLEAGYEQYF

size: -
J: TRBJ2-3
V: TRBV5-4
D: TRBD2
DNA: TGTGCCAGCAGCCCGAGGACTAGCGGGAGCACAGATACGCAGTATTTT
CDR3: CASSPRTSGSTDTQYF

size: -
J: TRBJ2-7
V: TRBV2
D: TRBD1
DNA: TGTGCCAGCCTGCGGGGACAGGGGCGATACGAGCAGTACTTC
CDR3: CASLRGQGRYEQYF